The 21 T cell receptor beta chains given below trace back to one sample, sequenced in a study of T cell responses to AZD1222 COVID-19 vaccine. TCRdb's copy holds only in-frame clones and misses some; the assay was immunoSEQ multiplex PCR. The repertoire holds over 120,000 clones, over 85% seen once, with over 1.5% in the top ten. The sample consisted of peripheral blood, taken on day 0 of AZD1222 vaccination. These receptors originate from an adult in good health.

This chain uses TRBV19 with TRBJ2-3; TRBD1 might be the D (6 bases). V lost 6 bases and J lost 2, with 15 bases in between. The length of the CDR3 is 15 residues. Germline V gene sequence: CDR1 LNHDA, CDR2 SQIVND (reference sequence). The CDR3 coding sequence is TGTGCCAGTAGCTCTGGACAGATCTTCACAGATACGCAGTATTTT. Amino acid sequence: CASSSGQIFTDTQYF.

V gene TRBV5-4 combines with J gene TRBJ1-4; 10 nucleotides match TRBD1. In germline, CDR1 is SGHNT, CDR2 YYREEE (reference sequence). CDR3 length: 14 amino acids. The junction had 4 bases not matched to a gene; V was cut back by 3 bases and J by 8 bases. The CDR3 is CASSSGTGEEKLFF. The CDR3 DNA sequence: TGTGCCAGCAGCTCCGGGACAGGGGAGGAAAAACTGTTTTTT.

The chain recombines TRBV4-1 with TRBJ1-1; 9 nucleotides line up with TRBD1. Germline V CDR1 and CDR2: MGHRA, YSYEKL. Trimming at V came to 4 bases and at J to 2 bases, leaving 5 bases not matched to a gene. The CDR3 extends over 15 amino acids. For the CDR3, the DNA is TGCGCCAGCAGCCGAGCGGGACAGGGAAACACTGAAGCTTTCTTT. Translated: CASSRAGQGNTEAFF.

The CDR3 bases are TGTGCCAGCAGGCAAGGGGGGCCAGAGTATGGCTACACCTTC. Its protein product is CASRQGGPEYGYTF. The chain carries TRBV6-5 and TRBJ1-2; D possibly corresponds to TRBD1 (6 bases). The CDR3 is 14 residues long. The germline V and J ends were trimmed by 6 bases and 5 bases, with 16 bases remaining between them. Germline CDR1 and CDR2: MNHEY and SVGAGI.

This chain links TRBV5-1 with TRBJ2-5, with 9 bases identical to TRBD1. Germline V lookup: CDR1 SGHRS, CDR2 YFSETQ. This CDR3 region has 14 residues. V lost 7 bases to trimming and J lost 5 bases; unmatched junction nucleotides: 9. CDR3 sequence reads: CASLPTGGAETQYF. DNA for the CDR3: TGCGCCAGCCTTCCGACAGGGGGGGCGGAGACCCAGTACTTC.

V is TRBV27 and J is TRBJ2-2; 8 positions agree with TRBD2. Germline V gives CDR1 MNHEY, CDR2 SMNVEV (reference sequence). The CDR3 runs 16 residues. V trimming: 5 bases; J trimming: 5 bases; junction bases outside the gene matches: 10. The CDR3 is CASSPRLASETGELFF. The CDR3, as DNA: TGTGCCAGCAGTCCGAGACTAGCGAGCGAGACCGGGGAGCTGTTTTTT.

V is TRBV11-2 and J is TRBJ1-6, with a weak D call TRBD1 (5 bases). Germline CDR1 and CDR2: SGHAT and FQNNGV. The CDR3 is 13 amino acids. The V gene lost 5 bases and the J gene lost 16 bases, with 18 bases spanning the gap. As DNA, the CDR3 is TGTGCCAGCAGCGAATGGAGAATGGGGCGACTCCACTTT. Residues: CASSEWRMGRLHF.

This sequence joins TRBV6-5 and TRBJ1-2; D is unresolved. The CDR3 is made up of 13 amino acids. V dropped 6 bases and J dropped 7 bases, with 15 bases sitting between them. Looked up from germline, CDR1 is MNHEY and CDR2 is SVGAGI. CDR3 sequence reads: CASRISLGGGYTF. In DNA form, the CDR3 reads TGTGCCAGCAGAATCTCCCTTGGAGGTGGCTACACCTTC.

This clone was seen a handful of times. The CDR3: CASSLGGTGYMTIYF. The DNA for the CDR3 is TGTGCCAGCAGCTTAGGCGGGACCGGATACATGACCATATATTTT. The rearrangement joins TRBV7-2 to TRBJ1-3; D is possibly TRBD1 (5 bases). V was pared by 1 base and J by 10 bases, with 17 bases between. The CDR3 has 15 amino acids. CDR1 and CDR2 from the germline V gene are SGHTA and FQGNSA.

V is TRBV5-5 and J is TRBJ2-3; D remains ambiguous. The V end lost 1 base, the J end lost 0 bases, and 6 bases lay between the germline ends. The CDR3 contains 14 residues. Germline V gene data show CDR1 as SGHKS and CDR2 as YYEKEE (reference sequence). The CDR3 sequence: CASSLSPSTDTQYF. The CDR3 region has the DNA TGTGCCAGCAGCTTGAGTCCTAGCACAGATACGCAGTATTTT.

Only one count was recorded for this clone. The chain combines TRBV11-3 with TRBJ2-7; no definite D call. The germline V gene encodes CDR1 SGHNT and CDR2 YENEEA. V lost 1 base, J lost 0 bases, and 10 bases lay in between. This CDR3 region has 15 residues. The CDR3 reads CASSLAFGSSYEQYF. CDR3 bases: TGTGCCAGCAGCTTAGCGTTTGGGTCCTCCTACGAGCAGTACTTC.

DNA for the CDR3: TGCGCCAGCAGCCAACTTCCAGGGGGCACAGATACGCAGTATTTT. It codes for CASSQLPGGTDTQYF. V is TRBV4-1 and J is TRBJ2-3, with TRBD1 as a possible D gene (6 bases). CDR1 MGHRA and CDR2 YSYEKL come from the germline V gene. V lost 2 bases to trimming and J lost 1 base, with 10 bases between them. The CDR3 length is 15 residues.

The rearrangement links TRBV2 to TRBJ1-2; tentative D call: TRBD1 (5 bases). Trimming left V 8 bases short and J 12 bases short, with 22 bases between. The germline V gene encodes CDR1 SNHLY and CDR2 FYNNEI. This CDR3 comprises 13 residues. DNA for the CDR3: TGTGCCAGCGCCGGGAACCCCGGGGGAGTGCACACCTTC. It specifies CASAGNPGGVHTF.

The chain combines TRBV9 with TRBJ1-6; D is uncertain. Trimming stripped 0 bases from V and 10 bases from J, with 8 bases between. The CDR3 totals 13 residues. The germline CDR1 and CDR2 sequences are SGDLS and YYNGEE. CDR3 protein: CASSVEDESPLHF. The CDR3 region has the DNA TGTGCCAGCAGCGTAGAAGATGAATCACCCCTCCACTTT.

CDR3 sequence: CASSEARTGQYF. For the CDR3, the DNA is TGTGCCAGCAGTGAAGCCCGTACCGGGCAGTACTTC. The rearrangement joins TRBV6-1 to TRBJ2-7; D not certain. Trimming stripped 0 bases from V and 9 bases from J, with 9 bases between. The CDR3 sequence is 12 residues long. Germline loops: CDR1 MNHNS, CDR2 SASEGT.

The V and J genes are TRBV29-1 and TRBJ1-1, with TRBD1 identical over 11 bases. Trimming at V came to 5 bases and at J to 1 base, leaving 3 bases not matched to a gene. Germline V gene sequence: CDR1 SQVTM, CDR2 ANQGSEA. This CDR3 region has 14 residues. CDR3 protein: CSVWGTGGNTEAFF. CDR3 nucleotide sequence: TGCAGCGTTTGGGGGACAGGGGGGAACACTGAAGCTTTCTTT. The full variable domain, with the rest looked up from reference TRBV29-1 and TRBJ1-1, is SAVISQKPSRDICQRGTSLTIQCQVDSQVTMMFWYRQQPGQSLTLIATANQGSEATYESGFVIDKFPISRPNLTFSTLTVSNMSPEDSSIYLCSVWGTGGNTEAFFGQGTRLTVV.

The chain carries TRBV7-2 and TRBJ1-2; D call uncertain. Germline CDR1 SGHTA, CDR2 FQGNSA. The CDR3 has 13 residues. V lost 5 bases, J lost 0 bases, and 7 bases lay in between. The CDR3 DNA reads as TGTGCCAGCAGCCCGACAACTAACTATGGCTACACCTTC. It is translated as CASSPTTNYGYTF.

This clone has a handful of counts. V and J are TRBV5-5 and TRBJ2-7, with D possibly being TRBD2 (5 bases). Germline V gene sequence: CDR1 SGHKS, CDR2 YYEKEE (reference sequence). The CDR3 has 14 residues. V lost 0 bases and J lost 5, with 12 bases in between. CDR3 DNA sequence: TGTGCCAGCAGCTTGGGGGAAGCGGCCCACGAGCAGTACTTC. Translating gives CASSLGEAAHEQYF.

The V gene is TRBV27, the J gene TRBJ2-3; tentatively, D is TRBD1 (6 bases). Germline V CDR1 and CDR2: MNHEY, SMNVEV (reference sequence). The CDR3 is 16 amino acids. Trimming took 5 bases from V and 3 from J, leaving 18 bases between them. CDR3 residues: CASSRWDMWRTDTQYF. The CDR3 DNA is TGTGCCAGCAGTCGATGGGACATGTGGAGAACAGATACGCAGTATTTT.

V usage is TRBV5-5 and J usage is TRBJ2-7, with a possible D match to TRBD1 (6 bases). Germline V gene sequence: CDR1 SGHKS, CDR2 YYEKEE (reference sequence). Trimming took off 4 bases at V and 8 bases at J, with 22 bases between the two ends. The CDR3 loop spans 15 amino acids. As DNA, the CDR3 is TGTGCCAGCAGCCTAGAGCTAGGGGGAGAAAGGAAGCAGTACTTC. Amino acids: CASSLELGGERKQYF.

The CDR3 coding sequence is TGTGCCAGCAGTTTATCCCCCAGGACAGGGGCGGCTTCGGGCTACACCTTC. This translates into CASSLSPRTGAASGYTF. The chain couples TRBV27 to TRBJ1-2, with 9 bases aligning to TRBD1. The CDR3 extends over 17 amino acids. Losses at the gene ends were 0 bases for V and 8 bases for J; bases not matched to a gene: 13. Germline lookup yields CDR1 MNHEY and CDR2 SMNVEV (reference sequence).